Below, 27 T cell receptor beta chains from the same sample are listed, as sequenced in a study of Ad26.COV2.S vaccination and SARS-CoV-2 variants. Produced via immunoSEQ multiplex PCR; TCRdb's table is partial and in-frame only. Of about 400,000 clones in the sample, about nine tenths were seen once. Treatment denoted: about 20 received Ad26.COV2.S at low or high dose, single or two shots; about five received placebo; per-sample allocation not given. The samples were gathered on day 63 after the first injection of vaccine or placebo. Source: peripheral blood, taken in a trial of Ad26.COV2.S vaccine versus placebo. These receptors were collected from a person between 18 and 65 years old who received the Ad26.COV2.S COVID-19 vaccine or a placebo.

This chain joins TRBV19 and TRBJ2-1; 11 bases fit TRBD2. Unmatched junction bases numbered 4, after V lost 6 bases and J lost 3 bases. The CDR3 length is 15 residues. Germline CDR1 LNHDA, CDR2 SQIVND (reference sequence). The DNA for the CDR3 is TGTGCCAGTAGCCCCGGGACTAGCGGCTACAATGAGCAGTTCTTC. Its protein product is CASSPGTSGYNEQFF.

This sequence joins TRBV28 and TRBJ1-1, with TRBD1 identical over 11 bases. The CDR3 is 14 residues long. Germline V gene sequence: CDR1 MDHEN, CDR2 SYDVKM. The ends lost 5 bases at V and 4 bases at J; junction bases unmatched: 3. This CDR3 is CASSPGQGVTEAFF. In DNA, the CDR3 is TGTGCCAGCAGTCCGGGACAGGGGGTCACTGAAGCTTTCTTT. Drawing the rest from reference TRBV28 and TRBJ1-1, the complete variable domain is DVKVTQSSRYLVKRTGEKVFLECVQDMDHENMFWYRQDPGLGLRLIYFSYDVKMKEKGDIPEGYSVSREKKERFSLILESASTNQTSMYLCASSPGQGVTEAFFGQGTRLTVV.

The CDR3 reads CASSLGVSTNEKLFF. CDR3 nucleotides: TGCGCCAGCAGCTTGGGGGTTTCAACTAATGAAAAACTGTTTTTT. The genes are TRBV5-1 and TRBJ1-4; D remains unclear. The CDR3 runs to 15 residues. V was cut by 0 bases and J by 0 bases, with 6 bases left in between. Germline CDR1 is SGHRS and CDR2 is YFSETQ.

This clone was picked up one time. V is TRBV28 and J is TRBJ2-7, with 14 bases lining up with TRBD2. The CDR3 consists of 16 residues. V lost 5 bases, J lost 0 bases, and 3 bases stayed unmatched. The germline CDR1 and CDR2 sequences are MDHEN and SYDVKM. The CDR3 region has the DNA TGTGCCAGCAGTGCTGGGACTAGCGGGAGCTCCTACGAGCAGTACTTC. Protein product: CASSAGTSGSSYEQYF.

V is TRBV7-9 and J is TRBJ2-1, with TRBD2 matching over 8 bases. This CDR3 is built from 18 residues. V dropped 3 bases and J dropped 3; count of bases not matched to a gene: 13. Germline lookup yields CDR1 SEHNR and CDR2 FQNEAQ (reference sequence). The CDR3 spells CASSLKNRASGFYNEQFF. DNA of the CDR3: TGTGCCAGCAGCTTGAAAAACCGTGCTAGCGGGTTCTACAATGAGCAGTTCTTC. Complete variable domain (other parts from reference TRBV7-9 and TRBJ2-1): DTGVSQNPRHKITKRGQNVTFRCDPISEHNRLYWYRQTLGQGPEFLTYFQNEAQLEKSRLLSDRFSAERPKGSFSTLEIQRTEQGDSAMYLCASSLKNRASGFYNEQFFGPGTRLTVL.

The chain carries TRBV5-6 and TRBJ2-7; TRBD2 agrees at 13 bases. This CDR3 is built from 19 residues. The V gene's germline CDR1 is SGHDT and CDR2 YYEEEE. Losses at the gene ends were 4 bases for V and 0 bases for J; bases not matched to a gene: 13. The CDR3 sequence: CASSPLGGLAGQSSYEQYF. In DNA form, the CDR3 reads TGTGCCAGCAGCCCTTTAGGGGGACTAGCGGGACAGAGCTCCTACGAGCAGTACTTC.

This clone showed up just once. This chain uses TRBV29-1 with TRBJ2-5; TRBD2 is a possible D gene (6 bases). This CDR3 region has 15 residues. Trimming left V 4 bases short and J 4 bases short, with 19 bases between. CDR1 is SQVTM, CDR2 ANQGSEA, per germline. The CDR3: CSVAPVGVRGETQYF. CDR3 nucleotides: TGCAGCGTTGCCCCGGTAGGGGTGCGGGGAGAGACCCAGTACTTC.

This chain connects TRBV7-2 to TRBJ1-6, with D uncertain. The CDR3 runs 13 residues. The germline V gene has CDR1 SGHTA and CDR2 FQGNSA. V lost 4 bases and J lost 10, with 11 bases in between. Written as DNA, the CDR3 is TGTGCCAGCAGCTCCTCGACGGGATCACCCCTCCACTTT. The encoded protein is CASSSSTGSPLHF.

V usage is TRBV28 and J usage is TRBJ2-3, with 10 bases that match TRBD2. The J segment lost 1 base and the V segment lost 3 bases, leaving 4 bases of the junction unmatched. The CDR3 consists of 16 residues. The germline V gene has CDR1 MDHEN and CDR2 SYDVKM. In DNA form, the CDR3 reads TGTGCCAGCAGTTTGGCTAGCGGGGGACGCACAGATACGCAGTATTTT. Translated, it gives CASSLASGGRTDTQYF.

The chain recombines TRBV5-1 with TRBJ2-6; possibly TRBD2 for D (5 bases). The germline V gene encodes CDR1 SGHRS and CDR2 YFSETQ. V lost 0 bases and J 2 bases, leaving 15 bases between the germline ends. This CDR3 comprises 18 residues. The CDR3 sequence is CASSLGGQSHTGANVLTF. CDR3 DNA sequence: TGCGCCAGCAGCTTGGGAGGGCAGTCCCATACTGGGGCCAACGTCCTGACTTTC.

Only one count was recorded for this clone. The chain links TRBV29-1 to TRBJ2-7; D may be TRBD2 (6 bases). The germline V gene has CDR1 SQVTM and CDR2 ANQGSEA. The germline V and J ends were trimmed by 2 bases and 6 bases, with 14 bases remaining between them. This CDR3 contains 13 residues. In DNA form, the CDR3 reads TGCAGCGTTGAACTTGTAGGGACTTCCGAGCAGTACTTC. Translated: CSVELVGTSEQYF.

The CDR3 sequence is CASSLRETGEQFF. CDR3 coding DNA: TGTGCCAGCAGTTTACGTGAAACTGGTGAGCAGTTCTTC. This rearrangement joins TRBV28 to TRBJ2-1; D is uncertain. Trimming shortened V by 2 bases and J by 9 bases, and 11 bases separated the two germline ends. CDR3 length: 13 amino acids. Germline values: CDR1 MDHEN, CDR2 SYDVKM.

The chain carries TRBV15 and TRBJ2-5, with D unclear. This CDR3 region has 13 residues. Trimming cost V 1 base and J 4 bases, with 7 bases left between them. Germline V gene lookup returns CDR1 LNHNV and CDR2 YYDKDF (reference sequence). The CDR3 loop is CATSRGRGETQYF. As DNA, the CDR3 is TGTGCCACCAGCAGAGGTCGTGGAGAGACCCAGTACTTC.

This clone was detected a few times. V and J are TRBV24-1 and TRBJ2-2; 8 bases map to TRBD1. V dropped 4 bases and J dropped 5; count of bases not matched to a gene: 11. The length of the CDR3 is 17 residues. Germline V lookup: CDR1 KGHDR, CDR2 SFDVKD. CDR3 DNA sequence: TGTGCCACCAGTGACCCTACGGACAGGGCCGGAACCGGGGAGCTGTTTTTT. It yields the protein CATSDPTDRAGTGELFF.

This chain links TRBV3-1 (or the pseudogene TRBV3-2) with TRBJ2-2, with D unresolved. Looked up from germline, CDR1 is LGHDT and CDR2 is YNNKEL (reference sequence). The CDR3 totals 13 residues. Trimming left V 5 bases short and J 6 bases short, with 10 bases between. CDR3 region: CASSSPPAGELFF. The CDR3 DNA follows: TGTGCCAGCAGCAGCCCTCCGGCCGGGGAGCTGTTTTTT.

This clone was found a few times. The rearrangement uses TRBV15 and TRBJ1-2; TRBD1 might be the D (6 bases). The germline CDR1 and CDR2 sequences are LNHNV and YYDKDF (reference sequence). CDR3 length: 15 residues. The ends were cut back, 4 bases at V and 7 bases at J, with 19 bases in the middle. CDR3 amino acids: CATSNYRDRSFGYTF. The CDR3, as DNA: TGTGCCACCAGCAACTACAGGGACCGGTCGTTTGGCTACACCTTC.

J is TRBJ2-7 and V is TRBV2; D not resolved. Germline V gene lookup returns CDR1 SNHLY and CDR2 FYNNEI. The V end lost 2 bases, the J end lost 3 bases, and 8 bases lay between the germline ends. The CDR3 has 13 amino acids. CDR3 sequence reads: CASSELAIYEQYF. CDR3 in DNA: TGTGCCAGCAGTGAATTAGCAATCTACGAGCAGTACTTC.

The V and J genes are TRBV7-9 and TRBJ2-5; TRBD1 aligns across 7 bases. CDR1 SEHNR and CDR2 FQNEAQ come from the germline V gene (reference sequence). The V gene end was trimmed by 6 bases and the J gene end by 1 base; junction bases not matched to a gene: 11. The CDR3 extends over 16 amino acids. The CDR3 bases are TGTGCCAGCAGTTTATATTCATACAGGGGCCAAGAGACCCAGTACTTC. Translating gives CASSLYSYRGQETQYF.

The count of this clone is one. The chain combines TRBV9 with TRBJ1-1; D unclear. Trimming shortened V by 4 bases and J by 7 bases, and 14 bases separated the two germline ends. The CDR3 is 13 amino acids. Germline V lookup: CDR1 SGDLS, CDR2 YYNGEE. In nucleotides, the CDR3 is TGTGCCAGCAGCCCCGCCTGGGTAAGTGAAGCTTTCTTT. This codes for CASSPAWVSEAFF. The full variable domain, its missing parts supplied by reference TRBV9 and TRBJ1-1, is DSGVTQTPKHLITATGQRVTLRCSPRSGDLSVYWYQQSLDQGLQFLIQYYNGEERAKGNILERFSAQQFPDLHSELNLSSLELGDSALYFCASSPAWVSEAFFGQGTRLTVV.

This clone was seen only once. The rearrangement uses TRBV7-2 and TRBJ2-2, with TRBD2 matching over 14 bases. After removal of 5 bases from V and 7 bases from J, the junction contained 15 bases not matched to a gene. The CDR3 loop spans 19 amino acids. Germline loops: CDR1 SGHTA, CDR2 FQGNSA. The CDR3 sequence: CASSPPPTSGRAMVGELFF. DNA for the CDR3: TGTGCCAGCAGCCCCCCTCCGACTAGCGGGAGGGCCATGGTCGGGGAGCTGTTTTTT.

This chain joins TRBV19 and TRBJ1-2; D not resolved. V lost 7 bases to trimming and J lost 3 bases, with 12 bases between them. The CDR3 is 13 residues long. Per the germline V gene, CDR1 is LNHDA and CDR2 is SQIVND (reference sequence). DNA of the CDR3: TGTGCCAGTACCTCGGGGTCGCACTATGGCTACACCTTC. It codes for CASTSGSHYGYTF.

The chain is built from TRBV7-3 and TRBJ2-2, with unresolved D. Germline CDR1 is SGHTA and CDR2 is FQGTGA. V gave up 4 bases and J gave up 7 bases, with 10 bases separating them. CDR3 length equals 13 residues. The CDR3 spells CASSSDRIGELFF. Here the CDR3 DNA reads TGTGCCAGCAGCTCTGACCGTATCGGGGAGCTGTTTTTT.

J is TRBJ2-1 and V is TRBV2; the match to TRBD2 covers 7 bases. The germline V gene encodes CDR1 SNHLY and CDR2 FYNNEI. With V trimmed by 4 bases and J by 4 bases, 7 bases remained unmatched. The CDR3 sequence is 15 residues long. Here the CDR3 DNA reads TGTGCCAGCAGTGTATCACTAGCGATTTACAATGAGCAGTTCTTC. Amino acids: CASSVSLAIYNEQFF.

The chain couples TRBV11-2 to TRBJ1-2; maybe TRBD1 (5 bases). Germline values: CDR1 SGHAT, CDR2 FQNNGV. The CDR3 length is 12 residues. With 0 bases removed from V and 10 bases from J, the gap between germline ends came to 9 bases. CDR3 loop: CASSLDQGNYTF. The CDR3 nucleotides read TGTGCCAGCAGCTTAGATCAGGGAAACTACACCTTC.

This clone was seen once. The chain is built from TRBV7-9 and TRBJ1-4; 10 nucleotides line up with TRBD1. Germline CDR1 is SEHNR and CDR2 is FQNEAQ (reference sequence). The CDR3 has 17 amino acids. V was pared by 5 bases and J by 3 bases, with 9 bases of the junction left unmatched. CDR3 coding DNA: TGTGCCAGCAGCCCCCCCGACAGGGGGCGGGCTAATGAAAAACTGTTTTTT. It yields the protein CASSPPDRGRANEKLFF.

The rearrangement uses TRBV7-6 and TRBJ2-5, with no clear D. This CDR3 is 14 amino acids long. V gave up 2 bases and J gave up 0 bases, with 7 bases separating them. Per the germline V gene, CDR1 is SGHVS and CDR2 is FNYEAQ. CDR3 DNA: TGTGCCAGCAGCTTAAATTACCACCAAGAGACCCAGTACTTC. The encoded protein is CASSLNYHQETQYF.

This chain joins TRBV30 and TRBJ1-4, with unresolved D. Germline V CDR1 and CDR2: GTSNPN, SVGIG (reference sequence). Trimming left V 5 bases short and J 5 bases short, with 12 bases between. The CDR3 is made up of 13 amino acids. CDR3 protein: CAWGGQANEKLFF. The CDR3 DNA sequence: TGTGCCTGGGGCGGGCAGGCGAATGAAAAACTGTTTTTT.